This TCR beta chain was identified during a study of blood T cell repertoires in COVID-19. Sequenced by immunoSEQ multiplex PCR; TCRdb stores in-frame clones only, minus some. The sample has 300,000 to 350,000 clones; roughly 87% are singletons. The sequencing sample was made of PBMCs or T cells enriched from blood (not recorded which). The TCR was taken from a woman aged 25 to 39 who had recovered from COVID-19.

CDR3 loop: CASSPGQGEGYTF. CDR3 nucleotides: TGTGCCAGCAGTCCGGGACAGGGAGAAGGCTACACCTTC. The V and J genes are TRBV28 and TRBJ1-2; 9 bases fit TRBD1. The V gene's germline CDR1 is MDHEN and CDR2 SYDVKM. Trimming at V came to 5 bases and at J to 8 bases, leaving 6 bases not matched to a gene. This CDR3 has 13 amino acids.